This TCR beta chain was identified during a study of T cells in Graves' hyperthyroidism and ophthalmopathy. Study context: Peripheral blood was obtained at initial diagnosis, preceding any treatment.

This clonotype was recorded a few times. Its cognate antigen is unknown. Those patients with uncontrolled infection, other autoimmune disease, pregnancy or lactation were excluded. Study-wide points: Blood samples included most of the expanded thyroid clonotypes exceeding 0.001. Prediction of ophthalmopathy progression came a median roughly 6.4 months pre-onset.

The CDR3 runs to 15 residues. Germline-derived CDR1 and CDR2 are SGDLS and YYNGEE. V was pared by 3 bases and J by 0 bases, with 10 bases between. Authors of the study amplified TCR beta CDR3 regions from RNA transcripts. First-round RT-PCR of the TCR CDR3 relied on the HTBI primer set. TCRdb analysed the multiplex PCR reads with MiXCR anew, one entry per CDR3 protein. The sample gives 400,000 to 450,000 distinct CDR3 sequences, 14% to 15% of which show up once; roughly an eighth is in the top ten. The rearrangement joins TRBV9 to TRBJ1-5, with D perhaps matching TRBD1 (6 bases). The sequence was obtained from a man between 18 and 35 years old with Graves' ophthalmopathy. The source material was blood. The CDR3 DNA sequence: TGTGCCAGCAGCGCCTTAGGGGGTAGCAATCAGCCCCAGCATTTT. Translation: CASSALGGSNQPQHF.